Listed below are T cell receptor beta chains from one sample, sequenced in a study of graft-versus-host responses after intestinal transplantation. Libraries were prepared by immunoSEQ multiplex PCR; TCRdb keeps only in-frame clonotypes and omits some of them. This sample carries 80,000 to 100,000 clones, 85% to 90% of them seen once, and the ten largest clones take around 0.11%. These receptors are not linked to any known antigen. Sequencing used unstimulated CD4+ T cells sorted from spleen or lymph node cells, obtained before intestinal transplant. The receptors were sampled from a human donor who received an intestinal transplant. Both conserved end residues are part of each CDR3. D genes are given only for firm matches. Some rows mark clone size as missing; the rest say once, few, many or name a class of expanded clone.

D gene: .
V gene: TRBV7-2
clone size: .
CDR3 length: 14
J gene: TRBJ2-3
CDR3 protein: CASSFLSAADTQYF
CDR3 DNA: TGTGCCAGCAGCTTTCTGTCGGCGGCAGATACGCAGTATTTT

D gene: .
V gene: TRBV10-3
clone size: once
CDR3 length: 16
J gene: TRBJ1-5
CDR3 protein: CAISVGTSYSNQPQHF
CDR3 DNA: TGTGCCATCAGTGTCGGGACAAGCTATAGCAATCAGCCCCAGCATTTT

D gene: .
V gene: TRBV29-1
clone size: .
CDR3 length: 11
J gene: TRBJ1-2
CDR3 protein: CSGVGQYGYTF
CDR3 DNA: TGCAGCGGGGTCGGACAATATGGCTACACCTTC

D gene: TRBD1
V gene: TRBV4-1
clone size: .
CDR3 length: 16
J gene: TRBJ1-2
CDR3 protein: CASSQDPGTGVYGYTF
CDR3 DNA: TGCGCCAGCAGCCAGGACCCCGGGACAGGGGTCTATGGCTACACCTTC

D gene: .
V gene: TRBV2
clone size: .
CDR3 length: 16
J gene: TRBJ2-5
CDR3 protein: CASSGWGPAYQETQYF
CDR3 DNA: TGTGCCAGCAGTGGATGGGGCCCCGCCTACCAAGAGACCCAGTACTTC

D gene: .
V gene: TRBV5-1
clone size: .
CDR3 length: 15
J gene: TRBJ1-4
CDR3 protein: CASSATTATNEKLFF
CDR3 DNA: TGCGCCAGCAGCGCAACGACAGCAACTAATGAAAAACTGTTTTTT

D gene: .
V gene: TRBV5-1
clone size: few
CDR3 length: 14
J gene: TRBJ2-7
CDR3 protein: CASSPTTDPYEQYF
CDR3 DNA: TGCGCCAGCAGCCCAACGACAGATCCCTACGAGCAGTACTTC

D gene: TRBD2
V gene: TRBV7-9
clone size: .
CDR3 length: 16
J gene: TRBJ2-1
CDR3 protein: CASSSRLAGGLNEQFF
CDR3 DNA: TGTGCCAGCAGCTCCCGACTAGCGGGGGGTCTCAATGAGCAGTTCTTC

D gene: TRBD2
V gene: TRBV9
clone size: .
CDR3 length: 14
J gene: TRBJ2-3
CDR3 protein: CASSRGLDTDTQYF
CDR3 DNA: TGTGCCAGCAGCCGAGGACTAGACACAGATACGCAGTATTTT

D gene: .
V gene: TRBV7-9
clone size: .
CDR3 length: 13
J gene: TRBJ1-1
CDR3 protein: CASSPGAITEAFF
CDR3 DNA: TGTGCCAGCAGCCCTGGGGCAATCACTGAAGCTTTCTTT

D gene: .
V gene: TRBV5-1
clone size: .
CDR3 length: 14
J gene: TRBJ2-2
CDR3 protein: CASSLVHTTGELFF
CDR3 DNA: TGCGCCAGCAGCTTGGTCCACACCACCGGGGAGCTGTTTTTT

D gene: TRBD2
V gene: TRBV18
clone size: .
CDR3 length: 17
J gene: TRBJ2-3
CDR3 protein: CASSPGPGLAGGDTQYF
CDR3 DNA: TGTGCCAGCTCACCCGGCCCGGGACTAGCTGGTGGAGATACGCAGTATTTT

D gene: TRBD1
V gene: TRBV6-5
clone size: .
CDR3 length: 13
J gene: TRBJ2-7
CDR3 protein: CASSTDRAYEQYF
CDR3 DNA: TGTGCCAGCAGCACCGACAGGGCCTACGAGCAGTACTTC

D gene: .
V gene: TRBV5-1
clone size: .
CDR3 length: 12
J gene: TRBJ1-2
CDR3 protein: CASSSQGDGYTF
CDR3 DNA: TGCGCCAGCAGCTCACAGGGCGATGGCTACACCTTC

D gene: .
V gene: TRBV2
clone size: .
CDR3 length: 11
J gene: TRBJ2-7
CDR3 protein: CASRQSYEQYF
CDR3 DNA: TGTGCCAGCAGACAGTCCTACGAGCAGTACTTC

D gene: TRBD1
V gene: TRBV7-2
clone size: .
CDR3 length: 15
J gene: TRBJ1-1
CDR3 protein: CAGGGQALMNTEAFF
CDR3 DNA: TGTGCCGGTGGGGGACAGGCTTTAATGAACACTGAAGCTTTCTTT

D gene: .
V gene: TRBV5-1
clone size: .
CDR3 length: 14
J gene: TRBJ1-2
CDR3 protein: CASSLVADVYGYTF
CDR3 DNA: TGCGCCAGCAGCTTGGTAGCCGACGTCTATGGCTACACCTTC

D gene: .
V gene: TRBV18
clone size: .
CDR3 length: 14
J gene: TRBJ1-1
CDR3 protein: CASSLGAGHTEAFF
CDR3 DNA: TGTGCCAGCTCACTCGGGGCGGGGCACACTGAAGCTTTCTTT

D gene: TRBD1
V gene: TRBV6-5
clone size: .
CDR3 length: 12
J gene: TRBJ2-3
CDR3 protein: CASRIPGGTQYF
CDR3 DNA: TGTGCCAGCAGAATCCCAGGGGGTACGCAGTATTTT

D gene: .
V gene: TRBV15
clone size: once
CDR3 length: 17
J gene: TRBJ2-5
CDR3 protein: CATSRDRRGHPQETQYF
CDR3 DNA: TGTGCCACCAGCAGAGATCGCAGGGGCCATCCCCAAGAGACCCAGTACTTC

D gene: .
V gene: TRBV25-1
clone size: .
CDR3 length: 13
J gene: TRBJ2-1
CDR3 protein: CASSRGAFGEQFF
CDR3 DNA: TGTGCCAGCAGTCGGGGGGCGTTTGGCGAGCAGTTCTTC

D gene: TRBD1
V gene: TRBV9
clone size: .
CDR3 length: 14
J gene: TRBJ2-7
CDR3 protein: CASSVGGGGGEQYF
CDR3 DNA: TGTGCCAGCAGCGTAGGAGGGGGCGGAGGTGAGCAGTACTTC

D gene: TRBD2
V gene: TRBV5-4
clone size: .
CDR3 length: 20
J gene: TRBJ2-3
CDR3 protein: CASSLIGLADNLVGTDTQYF
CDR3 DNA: TGTGCCAGCAGCTTGATCGGTCTAGCGGACAACCTAGTGGGCACAGATACGCAGTATTTT

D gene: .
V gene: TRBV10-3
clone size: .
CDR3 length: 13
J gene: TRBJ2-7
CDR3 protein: CAISESRYYEQYF
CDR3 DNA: TGTGCCATCAGTGAGTCCCGGTACTACGAGCAGTACTTC

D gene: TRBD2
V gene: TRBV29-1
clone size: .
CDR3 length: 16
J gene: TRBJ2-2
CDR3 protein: CSVEGTSGGNTGELFF
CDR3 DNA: TGCAGCGTTGAGGGGACTAGCGGGGGGAACACCGGGGAGCTGTTTTTT

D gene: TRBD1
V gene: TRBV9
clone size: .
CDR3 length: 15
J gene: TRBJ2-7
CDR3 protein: CASSVSPGQGVEQYF
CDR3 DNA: TGTGCCAGCAGCGTCTCACCGGGACAGGGAGTCGAGCAGTACTTC

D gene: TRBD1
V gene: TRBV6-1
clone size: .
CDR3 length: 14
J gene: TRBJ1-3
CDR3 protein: CASNMDRAGNTIYF
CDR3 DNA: TGTGCCAGCAACATGGACAGGGCTGGAAACACCATATATTTT

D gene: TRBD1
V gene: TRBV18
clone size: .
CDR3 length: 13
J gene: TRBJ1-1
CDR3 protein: CASATDRAREAFF
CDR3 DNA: TGTGCCAGCGCGACGGACAGGGCTCGTGAAGCTTTCTTT

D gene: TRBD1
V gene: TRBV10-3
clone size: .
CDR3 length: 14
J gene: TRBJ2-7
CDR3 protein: CAIRDRGGSYEQYF
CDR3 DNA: TGTGCCATCAGGGACAGGGGGGGCTCCTACGAGCAGTACTTC

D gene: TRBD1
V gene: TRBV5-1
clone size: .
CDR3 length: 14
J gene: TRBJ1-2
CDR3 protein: CASSLGQGEGGYTF
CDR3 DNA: TGCGCCAGCAGCTTGGGCCAGGGGGAAGGAGGCTACACCTTC

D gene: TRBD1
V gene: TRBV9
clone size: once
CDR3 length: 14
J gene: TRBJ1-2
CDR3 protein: CASSAGQGEGGYTF
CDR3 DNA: TGTGCCAGCAGCGCCGGACAGGGAGAGGGGGGCTACACCTTC

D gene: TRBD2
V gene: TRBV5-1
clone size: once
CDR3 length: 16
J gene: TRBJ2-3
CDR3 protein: CASSPPSGGRVDTQYF
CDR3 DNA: TGCGCCAGCAGCCCCCCTAGCGGGGGAAGAGTAGATACGCAGTATTTT

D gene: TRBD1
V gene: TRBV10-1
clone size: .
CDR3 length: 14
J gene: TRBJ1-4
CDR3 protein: CASSPARGSQKLFF
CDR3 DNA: TGCGCCAGCAGTCCCGCCAGGGGGTCGCAAAAACTGTTTTTT

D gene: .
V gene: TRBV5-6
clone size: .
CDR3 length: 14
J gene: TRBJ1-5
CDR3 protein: CASSLWGGNQPQHF
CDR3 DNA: TGTGCCAGCAGCTTGTGGGGGGGCAATCAGCCCCAGCATTTT

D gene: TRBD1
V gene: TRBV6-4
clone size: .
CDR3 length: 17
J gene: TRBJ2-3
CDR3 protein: CASSPGTGAWGTDTQYF
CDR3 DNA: TGTGCCAGCAGTCCCGGGACAGGGGCCTGGGGCACAGATACGCAGTATTTT

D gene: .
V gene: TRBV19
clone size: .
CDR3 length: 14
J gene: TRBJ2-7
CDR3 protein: CASSIGQGMNEQYF
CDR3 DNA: TGTGCCAGTAGTATAGGGCAGGGGATGAACGAGCAGTACTTC

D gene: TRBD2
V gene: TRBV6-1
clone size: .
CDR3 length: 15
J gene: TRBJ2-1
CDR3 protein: CASSGLAGGYNEQFF
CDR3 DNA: TGTGCCAGCAGTGGATTAGCGGGGGGTTACAATGAGCAGTTCTTC

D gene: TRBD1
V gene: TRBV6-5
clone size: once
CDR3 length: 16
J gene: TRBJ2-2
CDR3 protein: CASSYSGQGGTGELFF
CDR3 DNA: TGTGCCAGCAGTTACTCTGGACAGGGGGGGACCGGGGAGCTGTTTTTT

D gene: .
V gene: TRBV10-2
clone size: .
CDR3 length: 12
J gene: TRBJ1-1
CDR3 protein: CASSAGPGGAFF
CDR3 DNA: TGCGCCAGCAGCGCGGGACCCGGCGGAGCTTTCTTT

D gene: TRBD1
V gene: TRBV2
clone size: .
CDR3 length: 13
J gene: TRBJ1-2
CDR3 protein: CASSLTGIYGYTF
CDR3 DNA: TGTGCCAGCAGTCTGACAGGGATCTATGGCTACACCTTC

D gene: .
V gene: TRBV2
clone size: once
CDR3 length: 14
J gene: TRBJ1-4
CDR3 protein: CARGPTGFREKLFF
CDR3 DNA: TGTGCCAGAGGGCCGACAGGATTTCGGGAAAAACTGTTTTTT

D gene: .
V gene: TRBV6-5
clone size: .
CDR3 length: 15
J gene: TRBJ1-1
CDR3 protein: CASSYPGGGSTEAFF
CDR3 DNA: TGTGCCAGCAGTTACCCCGGGGGGGGGAGCACTGAAGCTTTCTTT